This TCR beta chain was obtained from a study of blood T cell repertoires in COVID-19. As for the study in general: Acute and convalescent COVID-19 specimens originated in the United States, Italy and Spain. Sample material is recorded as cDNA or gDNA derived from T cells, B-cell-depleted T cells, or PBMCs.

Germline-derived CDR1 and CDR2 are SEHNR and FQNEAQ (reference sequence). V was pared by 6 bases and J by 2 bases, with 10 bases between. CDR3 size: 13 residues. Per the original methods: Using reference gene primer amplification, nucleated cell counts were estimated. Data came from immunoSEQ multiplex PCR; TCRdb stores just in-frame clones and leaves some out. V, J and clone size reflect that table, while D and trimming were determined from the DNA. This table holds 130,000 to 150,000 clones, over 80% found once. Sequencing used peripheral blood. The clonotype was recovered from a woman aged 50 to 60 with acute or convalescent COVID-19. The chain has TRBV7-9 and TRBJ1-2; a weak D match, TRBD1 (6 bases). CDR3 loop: CASSGQTNYGYTF. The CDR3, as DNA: TGTGCCAGCAGTGGACAGACGAACTATGGCTACACCTTC.